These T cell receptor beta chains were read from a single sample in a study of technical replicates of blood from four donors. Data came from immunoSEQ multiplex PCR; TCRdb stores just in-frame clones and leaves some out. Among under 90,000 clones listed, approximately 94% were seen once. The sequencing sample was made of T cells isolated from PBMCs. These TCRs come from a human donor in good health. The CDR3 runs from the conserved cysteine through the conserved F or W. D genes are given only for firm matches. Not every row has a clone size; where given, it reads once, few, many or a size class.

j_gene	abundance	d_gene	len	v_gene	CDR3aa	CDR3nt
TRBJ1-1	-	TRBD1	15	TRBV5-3	CARSLGDRGEDEAFF	TGTGCCAGAAGCTTGGGCGACAGGGGTGAGGATGAAGCTTTCTTT
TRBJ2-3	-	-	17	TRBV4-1	CASSRRLAGISTDTQYF	TGCGCCAGCAGCCGTAGACTGGCGGGTATCAGCACAGATACGCAGTATTTT
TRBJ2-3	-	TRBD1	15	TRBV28	CASSGTGFLSDTQYF	TGTGCCAGCAGTGGGACAGGTTTCTTATCGGATACGCAGTATTTT
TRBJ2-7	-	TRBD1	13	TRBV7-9	CASSSGQYYEQYF	TGTGCCAGCAGCTCGGGACAGTATTACGAGCAGTACTTC
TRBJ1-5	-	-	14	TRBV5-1	CASSLDWGDQPQHF	TGCGCCAGCAGCTTGGACTGGGGGGATCAGCCCCAGCATTTT
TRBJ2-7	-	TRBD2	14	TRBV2	CASRTSGASYEQYF	TGTGCCAGCAGGACTAGCGGAGCCTCCTACGAGCAGTACTTC
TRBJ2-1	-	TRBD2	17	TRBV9	CASSVGGLAGEVNEQFF	TGTGCCAGCAGCGTAGGGGGACTAGCGGGGGAGGTGAATGAGCAGTTCTTC
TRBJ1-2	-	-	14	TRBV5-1	CASSLAGGDYGYTF	TGCGCCAGCAGCTTGGCTGGCGGTGACTATGGCTACACCTTC
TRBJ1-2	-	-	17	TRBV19	CASSIDPGGTTAYGYTF	TGTGCCAGTAGTATAGACCCAGGTGGGACAACTGCGTATGGCTACACCTTC
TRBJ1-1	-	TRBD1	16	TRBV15	CATSRGLGQGGTEAFF	TGTGCCACCAGCAGGGGTCTCGGACAGGGGGGCACTGAAGCTTTCTTT
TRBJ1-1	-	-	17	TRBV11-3	CASSLHDRLLMNTEAFF	TGTGCCAGCAGCTTACACGACAGGTTGTTAATGAACACTGAAGCTTTCTTT
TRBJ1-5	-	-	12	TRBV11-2	CASSLLSQPQHF	TGTGCCAGCAGCCTCCTCAGTCAGCCCCAGCATTTT
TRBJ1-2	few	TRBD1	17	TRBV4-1	CASSQVAGDRGGYGYTF	TGCGCCAGCAGCCAAGTTGCCGGGGACAGGGGGGGGTATGGCTACACCTTC
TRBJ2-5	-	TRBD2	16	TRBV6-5	CASSYGTSGVQETQYF	TGTGCCAGCAGTTACGGTACTAGCGGAGTACAAGAGACCCAGTACTTC
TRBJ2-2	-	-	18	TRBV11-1	CASSLAMGVRGGTGELFF	TGTGCCAGCAGCTTAGCCATGGGTGTCCGGGGTGGAACCGGGGAGCTGTTTTTT
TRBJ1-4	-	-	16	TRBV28	CASSFETGFSVEKLFF	TGTGCCAGCAGTTTTGAAACAGGGTTTTCGGTTGAAAAACTGTTTTTT
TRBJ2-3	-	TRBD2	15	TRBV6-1	CASSSGGAGTDTQYF	TGTGCCAGCAGTAGCGGGGGCGCGGGCACAGATACGCAGTATTTT
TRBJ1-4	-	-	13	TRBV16	CASSPVQREKLFF	TGTGCCAGCAGCCCCGTCCAGAGGGAAAAACTGTTTTTT
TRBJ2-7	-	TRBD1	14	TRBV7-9	CASSFPGGTYEQYF	TGTGCCAGCAGCTTCCCAGGGGGAACCTACGAGCAGTACTTC
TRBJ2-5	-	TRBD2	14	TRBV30	CAWGSGGELETQYF	TGTGCCTGGGGTAGCGGGGGGGAATTAGAGACCCAGTACTTC
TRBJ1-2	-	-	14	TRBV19	CASSIVRGNYGYTF	TGTGCCAGTAGTATTGTTCGGGGGAACTATGGCTACACCTTC
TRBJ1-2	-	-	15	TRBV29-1	CSAYVARGSNYGYTF	TGCAGCGCTTACGTCGCCCGCGGCAGCAACTATGGCTACACCTTC
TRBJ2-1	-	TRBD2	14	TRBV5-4	CASRLAGGNNEQFF	TGTGCCAGCAGACTAGCGGGGGGTAACAATGAGCAGTTCTTC
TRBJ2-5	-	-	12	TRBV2	CASSEGTRTQYF	TGTGCCAGCAGTGAGGGTACTAGGACCCAGTACTTC
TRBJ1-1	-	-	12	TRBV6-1	CASREGPTEAFF	TGTGCCAGCCGGGAGGGTCCGACTGAAGCTTTCTTT
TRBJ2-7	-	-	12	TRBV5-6	CASSSTGYEQYF	TGTGCCAGCAGCTCCACGGGCTACGAGCAGTACTTC
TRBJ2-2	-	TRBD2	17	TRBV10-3	CAIAAGRVLSNTGELFF	TGTGCCATCGCGGCAGGGAGGGTCCTCTCGAACACCGGGGAGCTGTTTTTT
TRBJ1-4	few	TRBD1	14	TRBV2	CASSDRTGDEKLFF	TGTGCCAGCAGTGATCGGACAGGGGATGAAAAACTGTTTTTT
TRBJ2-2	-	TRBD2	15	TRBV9	CASSGWTSNTGELFF	TGTGCCAGCAGCGGATGGACTAGCAACACCGGGGAGCTGTTTTTT
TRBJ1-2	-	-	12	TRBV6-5	CASGSAGYGYTF	TGTGCCAGTGGGTCGGCGGGGTATGGCTACACCTTC
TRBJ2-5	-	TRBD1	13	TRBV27	CASRKTGGETQYF	TGTGCCAGCAGGAAGACAGGGGGGGAGACCCAGTACTTC
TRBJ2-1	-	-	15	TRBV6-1	CATTPGKAYLNEQFF	TGTGCCACGACCCCGGGGAAGGCTTACCTCAATGAGCAGTTCTTC
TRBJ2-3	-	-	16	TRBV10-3	CAITESGDWGTDTQYF	TGTGCCATCACCGAATCGGGGGACTGGGGAACAGATACGCAGTATTTT
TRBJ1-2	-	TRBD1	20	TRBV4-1	CASSQVWPPGQGTSNYGYTF	TGCGCCAGCAGCCAAGTCTGGCCTCCGGGACAGGGTACCTCTAACTATGGCTACACCTTC
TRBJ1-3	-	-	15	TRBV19	CASSIGDYSGNTIYF	TGTGCCAGTAGTATCGGAGATTACTCTGGAAACACCATATATTTT
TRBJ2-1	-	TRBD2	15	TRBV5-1	CASSFSGNPYNEQFF	TGCGCCAGCAGCTTTAGCGGGAACCCCTACAATGAGCAGTTCTTC
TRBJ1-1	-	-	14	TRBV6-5	CASSSPYMNTEAFF	TGTGCCAGCAGTTCGCCGTACATGAACACTGAAGCTTTCTTT
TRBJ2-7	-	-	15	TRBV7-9	CASSSPGGAGLEQYF	TGTGCCAGCAGCTCCCCCGGGGGAGCAGGCCTCGAGCAGTACTTC
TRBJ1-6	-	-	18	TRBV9	CASSGPGRGSSYNSPLHF	TGTGCCAGCAGCGGACCGGGCAGGGGCTCGTCCTATAATTCACCCCTCCACTTT
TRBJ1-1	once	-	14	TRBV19	CASSSDRGNTEAFF	TGTGCCAGTAGTTCCGACAGAGGGAACACTGAAGCTTTCTTT
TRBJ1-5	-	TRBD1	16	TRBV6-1	CASSDWDRDSNQPQHF	TGTGCCAGCAGTGACTGGGACAGGGACAGCAATCAGCCCCAGCATTTT
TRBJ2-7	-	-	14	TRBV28	CASSSGQKSYEQYF	TGTGCCAGCAGTTCAGGGCAGAAATCCTACGAGCAGTACTTC
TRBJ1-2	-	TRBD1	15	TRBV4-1	CASSLLDRALDGYTF	TGCGCCAGCAGCCTACTCGACAGGGCCCTGGATGGCTACACCTTC
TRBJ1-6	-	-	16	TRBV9	CASTGGYYFANSPLHF	TGTGCCAGCACCGGGGGATACTACTTTGCTAATTCACCCCTCCACTTT
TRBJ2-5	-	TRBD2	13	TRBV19	CASRASGSEPQYF	TGTGCCAGTAGGGCTAGCGGCTCAGAACCCCAGTACTTC
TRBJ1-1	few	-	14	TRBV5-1	CASSEGDGNTEAFF	TGCGCCAGCAGCGAGGGTGACGGGAACACTGAAGCTTTCTTT